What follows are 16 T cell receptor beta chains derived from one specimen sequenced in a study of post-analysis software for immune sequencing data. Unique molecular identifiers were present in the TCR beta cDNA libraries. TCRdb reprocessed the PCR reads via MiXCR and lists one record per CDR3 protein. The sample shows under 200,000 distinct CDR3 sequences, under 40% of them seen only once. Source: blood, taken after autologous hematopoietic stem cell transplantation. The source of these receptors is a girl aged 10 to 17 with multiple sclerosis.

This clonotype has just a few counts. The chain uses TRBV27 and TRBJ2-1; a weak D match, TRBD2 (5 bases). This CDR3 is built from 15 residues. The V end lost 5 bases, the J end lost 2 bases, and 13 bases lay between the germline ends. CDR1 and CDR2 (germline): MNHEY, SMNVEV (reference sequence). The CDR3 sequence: CASSPRTRPYNEQFF. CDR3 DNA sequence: TGTGCCAGCAGTCCAAGGACTCGCCCCTACAATGAGCAGTTCTTC.

The CDR3 loop is CASSLMGTGQETQYF. Written as DNA, the CDR3 is TGCGCCAGCAGCTTGATGGGGACGGGGCAGGAGACCCAGTACTTC. The chain combines TRBV5-1 with TRBJ2-5, with D perhaps TRBD1 or TRBD2 (5 bases each). In germline, CDR1 is SGHRS, CDR2 YFSETQ. The CDR3 loop spans 15 amino acids. The V and J ends lost 1 base and 5 bases respectively, with 15 bases between them.

CDR3 residues: CSIPATDTQYF. The CDR3 DNA reads TGCAGCATTCCGGCGACGGATACGCAGTATTTT. This rearrangement joins TRBV20-1 to TRBJ2-3, with D unclear. The CDR3 totals 11 residues. CDR1 DFQATT and CDR2 SNEGSKA come from the germline V gene (reference sequence).

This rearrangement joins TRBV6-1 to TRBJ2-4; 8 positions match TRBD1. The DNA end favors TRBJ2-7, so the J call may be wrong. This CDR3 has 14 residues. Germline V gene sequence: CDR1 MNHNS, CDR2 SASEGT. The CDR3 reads CASSGVGTGYEQYF. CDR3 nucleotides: TGTGCCAGCAGTGGAGTGGGGACAGGCTACGAGCAGTACTTC.

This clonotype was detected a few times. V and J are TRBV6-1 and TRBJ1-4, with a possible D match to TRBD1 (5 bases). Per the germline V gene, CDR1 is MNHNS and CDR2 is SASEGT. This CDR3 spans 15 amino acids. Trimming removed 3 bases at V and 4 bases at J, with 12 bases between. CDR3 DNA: TGTGCCAGCAGTGAGGGGCAGTACTTTAATGAAAAACTGTTTTTT. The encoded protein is CASSEGQYFNEKLFF.

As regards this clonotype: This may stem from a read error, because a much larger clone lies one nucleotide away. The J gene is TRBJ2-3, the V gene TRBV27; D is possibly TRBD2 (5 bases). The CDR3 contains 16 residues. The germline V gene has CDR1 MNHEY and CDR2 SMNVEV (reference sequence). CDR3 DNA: TGTGTCAGCAGTTTCAGCCGGGATGCGGGCACAGATACGCAGTATTTT. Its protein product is CVSSFSRDAGTDTQYF.

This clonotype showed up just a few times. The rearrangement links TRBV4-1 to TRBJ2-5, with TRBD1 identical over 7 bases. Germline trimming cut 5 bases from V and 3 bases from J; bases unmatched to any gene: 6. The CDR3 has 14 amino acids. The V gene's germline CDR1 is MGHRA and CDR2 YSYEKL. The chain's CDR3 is CASSSGQLKETQYF. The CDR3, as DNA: TGCGCCAGCAGCTCGGGACAGTTGAAAGAGACCCAGTACTTC.

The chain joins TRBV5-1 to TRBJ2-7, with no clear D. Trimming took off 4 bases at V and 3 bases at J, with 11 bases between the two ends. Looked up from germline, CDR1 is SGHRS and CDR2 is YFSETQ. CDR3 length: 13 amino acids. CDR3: CASSASPGYEQYF. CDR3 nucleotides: TGCGCCAGCAGCGCATCCCCAGGCTACGAGCAGTACTTC.

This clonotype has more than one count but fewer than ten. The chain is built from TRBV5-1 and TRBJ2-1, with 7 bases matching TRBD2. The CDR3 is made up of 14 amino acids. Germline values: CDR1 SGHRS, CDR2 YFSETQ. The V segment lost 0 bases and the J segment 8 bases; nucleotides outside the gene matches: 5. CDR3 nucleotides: TGCGCCAGCAGCTTGGGGGGGGGTTGGGATGAGCAGTTCTTC. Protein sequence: CASSLGGGWDEQFF.

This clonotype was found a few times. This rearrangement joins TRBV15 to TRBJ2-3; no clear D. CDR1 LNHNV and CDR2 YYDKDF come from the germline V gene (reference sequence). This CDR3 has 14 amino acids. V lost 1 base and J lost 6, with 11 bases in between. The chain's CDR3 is CATSRVLPRDTQYF. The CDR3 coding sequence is TGTGCCACCAGCAGAGTCCTTCCCCGGGATACGCAGTATTTT.

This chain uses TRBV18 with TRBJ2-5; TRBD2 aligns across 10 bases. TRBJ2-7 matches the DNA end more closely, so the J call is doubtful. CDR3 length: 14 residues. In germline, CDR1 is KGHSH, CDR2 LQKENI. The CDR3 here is CASSTAGGPYEQYF. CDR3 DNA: TGTGCCAGCTCAACAGCGGGAGGGCCCTACGAGCAGTACTTC.

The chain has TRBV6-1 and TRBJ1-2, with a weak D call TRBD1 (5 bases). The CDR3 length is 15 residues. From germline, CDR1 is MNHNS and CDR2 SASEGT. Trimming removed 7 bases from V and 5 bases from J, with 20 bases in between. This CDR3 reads CASTEGEGLGYGYTF. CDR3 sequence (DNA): TGTGCCAGCACCGAAGGGGAAGGGTTGGGTTATGGCTACACCTTC.

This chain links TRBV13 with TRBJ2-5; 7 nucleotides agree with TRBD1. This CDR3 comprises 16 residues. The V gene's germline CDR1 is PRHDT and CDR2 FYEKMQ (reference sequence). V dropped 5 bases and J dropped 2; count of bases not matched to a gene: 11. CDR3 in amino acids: CASSPRQGRGQETQYF. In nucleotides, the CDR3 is TGTGCCAGCAGCCCCAGACAGGGCCGTGGTCAAGAGACCCAGTACTTC. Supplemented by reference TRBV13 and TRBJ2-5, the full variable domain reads AAGVIQSPRHLIKEKRETATLKCYPIPRHDTVYWYQQGPGQDPQFLISFYEKMQSDKGSIPDRFSAQQFSDYHSELNMSSLELGDSALYFCASSPRQGRGQETQYFGPGTRLLVL.

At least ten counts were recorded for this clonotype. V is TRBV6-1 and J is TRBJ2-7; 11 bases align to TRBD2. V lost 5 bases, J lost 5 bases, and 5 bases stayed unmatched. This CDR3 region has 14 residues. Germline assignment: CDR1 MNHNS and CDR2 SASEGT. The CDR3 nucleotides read TGTGCCAGCAGTACTAGCGGGAGCCCCCACGAGCAGTACTTC. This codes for CASSTSGSPHEQYF.

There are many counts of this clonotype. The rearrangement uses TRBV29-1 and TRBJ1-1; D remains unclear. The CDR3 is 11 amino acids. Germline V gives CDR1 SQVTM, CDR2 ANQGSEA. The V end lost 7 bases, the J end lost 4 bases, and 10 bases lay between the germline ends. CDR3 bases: TGCAGCGGGCTTTTGGGCACTGAAGCTTTCTTT. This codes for CSGLLGTEAFF.

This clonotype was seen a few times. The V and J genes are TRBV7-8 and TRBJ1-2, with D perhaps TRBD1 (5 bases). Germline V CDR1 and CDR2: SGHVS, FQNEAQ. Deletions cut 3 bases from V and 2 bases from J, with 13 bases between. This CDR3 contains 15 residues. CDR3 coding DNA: TGTGCCAGCAGCTTGAGGACCAGACAGAACTATGGCTACACCTTC. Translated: CASSLRTRQNYGYTF.